A selection of T cell receptor beta chains follows, all from one sample in a study of shared clonotypes between healthy human individuals. Profiling relied on immunoSEQ multiplex PCR, and the TCRdb table lists in-frame clones only, not all of them. The sample contains roughly 380,000 clones, 95% to 97% of which appear only once. Material for sequencing was memory CD8+ T cells sorted from blood. These receptors were obtained from a man aged 25 to 40 in good health. CDR3s include the opening cysteine and the closing phenylalanine or tryptophan. A D gene is named only where the DNA matches it firmly. Clone size, where shown, is once, few, many, or a class for clones that have expanded.

>13|.|TRBJ2-7|.|TRBV9
CASSPSPDSEQYF
TGTGCCAGCAGCCCCAGCCCCGACAGCGAGCAGTACTTC
>21|.|TRBJ2-1|TRBD2|TRBV12-5
CASGLLRYRDGLAGLYNEQFF
TGTGCTAGTGGTTTGCTACGTTACAGGGATGGCCTAGCGGGTTTATACAATGAGCAGTTCTTC
>14|.|TRBJ2-5|.|TRBV12-5
CASGPGGNQETQYF
TGTGCTAGTGGTCCCGGGGGCAACCAAGAGACCCAGTACTTC
>15|.|TRBJ2-4|TRBD2|TRBV7-2
CASSYSGRGVNIQYF
TGTGCCAGCAGCTACAGCGGGAGGGGGGTGAACATTCAGTACTTC
>17|.|TRBJ2-7|TRBD1|TRBV27
CASSLSELDRADYEQYF
TGTGCCAGCAGTTTATCGGAACTCGACAGGGCGGACTACGAGCAGTACTTC
>13|.|TRBJ2-3|.|TRBV19
CASYEYTTDTQYF
TGTGCCAGCTACGAGTATACCACAGATACGCAGTATTTT
>16|.|TRBJ2-1|.|TRBV5-1
CASTNGVVGLGNEQFF
TGCGCCAGCACCAACGGGGTGGTGGGACTCGGCAATGAGCAGTTCTTC
>13|.|TRBJ1-6|.|TRBV6-5
CASSYSSTRALHF
TGTGCCAGCAGTTACTCGAGCACCCGGGCCCTCCACTTT
>12|.|TRBJ2-5|.|TRBV7-2
CASSYIRETQYF
TGTGCCAGCAGTTACATACGGGAGACCCAGTACTTC
>15|.|TRBJ2-4|.|TRBV11-2
CASSLSRTAKNIQYF
TGTGCCAGCAGCTTATCCAGGACAGCCAAAAACATTCAGTACTTC
>11|few|TRBJ2-7|.|TRBV6-6
CASKSSYEQYF
TGTGCCAGCAAAAGCTCCTACGAGCAGTACTTC
>15|.|TRBJ2-1|.|TRBV27
CASSLDRSSYNEQFF
TGTGCCAGCAGTCTCGACCGGAGCTCCTACAATGAGCAGTTCTTC
>13|.|TRBJ2-3|.|TRBV18
CASSRTLGDTQYF
TGTGCCAGCTCAAGAACTCTAGGGGATACGCAGTATTTT
>14|.|TRBJ1-1|.|TRBV29-1
CSVQTWTENTEAFF
TGCAGCGTTCAGACATGGACGGAGAACACTGAAGCTTTCTTT
>15|.|TRBJ1-1|.|TRBV19
CASSALPGVNTEAFF
TGTGCCAGTAGTGCCCTCCCGGGCGTGAACACTGAAGCTTTCTTT
>13|.|TRBJ2-2|TRBD1|TRBV7-2
CASSRDRAGELFF
TGTGCCAGCAGCCGGGACAGGGCCGGGGAGCTGTTTTTT
>17|.|TRBJ2-6|.|TRBV5-1
CASSLRAPLSGANVLTF
TGCGCCAGCAGCTTGAGGGCTCCTCTTTCTGGGGCCAACGTCCTGACTTTC
>12|.|TRBJ2-5|TRBD2|TRBV6-1
CASNSGVETQYF
TGTGCCAGCAACAGCGGGGTGGAGACCCAGTACTTC
>15|once|TRBJ2-1|.|TRBV7-9
CASSLGSGPREEQFF
TGTGCCAGCAGCTTAGGTTCCGGGCCCCGGGAGGAGCAGTTCTTC
>16|.|TRBJ2-1|TRBD2|TRBV29-1
CSVDSGRWGSYNEQFF
TGCAGCGTTGATAGCGGGAGGTGGGGCTCCTACAATGAGCAGTTCTTC
>13|once|TRBJ2-6|TRBD2|TRBV30
CAWAGAGANVLTF
TGTGCCTGGGCGGGGGCTGGGGCCAACGTCCTGACTTTC
>16|.|TRBJ2-1|TRBD2|TRBV2
CASSSKTSGMSVEQFF
TGTGCCAGCAGCTCCAAAACTAGCGGGATGTCTGTTGAGCAGTTCTTC
>17|.|TRBJ2-2|TRBD2|TRBV4-1
CASSQVLAGILTGELFF
TGCGCCAGCAGCCAAGTCCTAGCGGGAATTCTCACCGGGGAGCTGTTTTTT
>14|.|TRBJ2-7|.|TRBV28
CASSFRISSYEQYF
TGTGCCAGCAGTTTTCGGATAAGCTCCTACGAGCAGTACTTC
>16|.|TRBJ1-5|TRBD1|TRBV28
CASTYPGTGSKQPQHF
TGTGCCAGCACCTACCCCGGGACAGGGTCTAAACAGCCCCAGCATTTT
>16|.|TRBJ2-3|.|TRBV7-2
CASSLFGSSSTDTQYF
TGTGCCAGCAGCTTATTCGGGAGTTCTAGCACAGATACGCAGTATTTT
>14|.|TRBJ2-5|.|TRBV18
CASSPPDLWETQYF
TGTGCCAGCTCACCACCAGACCTATGGGAGACCCAGTACTTC